These 12 T cell receptor beta chains share one sample of origin, sequenced in a study of cytomegalovirus exposure and HLA in healthy donors. Primers included in the PCR were 60 Vbeta and 13 Jbeta primers. Method: immunoSEQ multiplex PCR; TCRdb's copy keeps in-frame clones and lacks some. The table records about 160,000 clones, 70% to 80% of them present only once. Sequencing used PBMCs. These receptors all come from a man aged 45-65 years in good health and CMV-seropositive.

The chain couples TRBV10-1 to TRBJ2-7, with 9 bases matching TRBD2. Germline V gene data show CDR1 as WNHNN and CDR2 as SYGVQD (reference sequence). This CDR3 has 17 amino acids. Unmatched junction bases numbered 17, after V lost 4 bases and J lost 7 bases. The DNA for the CDR3 is TGCGCCAGCAGTGGGCCAATTTTGGCGGGAGGGCCGAGGGAGCAGTACTTC. This codes for CASSGPILAGGPREQYF.

The V and J genes are TRBV7-3 and TRBJ2-7; 7 positions agree with TRBD1. CDR3 length equals 15 residues. Germline V gene sequence: CDR1 SGHTA, CDR2 FQGTGA. The V gene end was trimmed by 3 bases and the J gene end by 3 bases; junction bases not matched to a gene: 8. The CDR3 loop reads CASSFGPGQFYEQYF. CDR3 nucleotide sequence: TGTGCCAGCAGCTTCGGTCCGGGACAGTTCTACGAGCAGTACTTC. The full variable domain, completed using reference TRBV7-3 and TRBJ2-7, is GAGVSQTPSNKVTEKGKYVELRCDPISGHTALYWYRQSLGQGPEFLIYFQGTGAADDSGLPNDRFFAVRPEGSVSTLKIQRTERGDSAVYLCASSFGPGQFYEQYFGPGTRLTVT.

The V call is TRBV10-2, the J call TRBJ1-5, with D maybe TRBD1 (5 bases). The CDR3 runs to 15 residues. In germline, CDR1 is WSHSY, CDR2 SAAADI. Trimming stripped 2 bases from V and 4 bases from J, with 12 bases between. The CDR3 protein is CASSEAGQGNQPQHF. In DNA, the CDR3 is TGCGCCAGCAGTGAGGCAGGGCAAGGAAATCAGCCCCAGCATTTT.

The chain recombines TRBV10-3 with TRBJ2-7; D remains unclear. Trimming took off 0 bases at V and 1 base at J, with 7 bases between the two ends. The CDR3 consists of 14 residues. The germline CDR1 and CDR2 sequences are ENHRY and SYGVKD. CDR3 sequence reads: CAISESSPSYEQYF. CDR3 DNA: TGTGCCATCAGTGAGTCGAGTCCGTCCTACGAGCAGTACTTC.

This clone was recorded only once. The J gene is TRBJ1-2, the V gene TRBV5-1; D may be TRBD1 (5 bases). V lost 0 bases and J lost 4, with 16 bases in between. The CDR3 loop spans 16 amino acids. Looked up from germline, CDR1 is SGHRS and CDR2 is YFSETQ. CDR3 sequence reads: CASSLVGARQSYGYTF. The DNA of the CDR3 is TGCGCCAGCAGCTTGGTTGGGGCCAGGCAGAGCTATGGCTACACCTTC. The full variable domain, in which reference TRBV5-1 and TRBJ1-2 provide the parts outside the CDR3, is KAGVTQTPRYLIKTRGQQVTLSCSPISGHRSVSWYQQTPGQGLQFLFEYFSETQRNKGNFPGRFSGRQFSNSRSEMNVSTLELGDSALYLCASSLVGARQSYGYTFGSGTRLTVV.

V usage is TRBV27 and J usage is TRBJ1-6; 7 bases align to TRBD1. Trimming at V came to 8 bases and at J to 12 bases, leaving 13 bases not matched to a gene. Germline V CDR1 and CDR2: MNHEY, SMNVEV (reference sequence). CDR3 length: 14 residues. The CDR3 DNA reads TGTGCCAGCGGAAACCCAGGGGACAGAAAACCCCTCCACTTT. Amino acids: CASGNPGDRKPLHF.

The chain joins TRBV10-3 to TRBJ2-1; 13 bases agree with TRBD2. Germline loops: CDR1 ENHRY, CDR2 SYGVKD. V shed 3 bases, J shed 0 bases, and the junction held 2 bases outside the gene matches. The CDR3 runs to 17 residues. The CDR3 DNA follows: TGTGCCATCAGTGATCGGACTAGCGGGAGCTCCTACAATGAGCAGTTCTTC. This gives the protein CAISDRTSGSSYNEQFF.

This clone appeared a few times. This chain joins TRBV6-5 and TRBJ2-1; 10 nucleotides align to TRBD2. J lost 6 bases, V lost 5 bases, and 7 bases had no gene match. Germline V gene data show CDR1 as MNHEY and CDR2 as SVGAGI. The CDR3 spans 15 residues. CDR3 bases: TGTGCCAGCAGTAACCTAGCGGGAGTGAGCAATGAGCAGTTCTTC. This codes for CASSNLAGVSNEQFF.

The rearrangement links TRBV5-4 to TRBJ1-2; the D gene is possibly TRBD1 (6 bases). The V gene lost 4 bases and the J gene lost 6 bases, with 22 bases spanning the gap. There are 16 residues in the CDR3. CDR1 is SGHNT, CDR2 YYREEE, per germline (reference sequence). As DNA, the CDR3 is TGTGCCAGCAGCCCGGGGATGGGACATATGGGAGATGGCTACACCTTC. Translating gives CASSPGMGHMGDGYTF.

The chain links TRBV15 to TRBJ1-5; weak D call: TRBD1 (5 bases). V was pared by 0 bases and J by 5 bases, with 14 bases between. Germline loops: CDR1 LNHNV, CDR2 YYDKDF (reference sequence). The CDR3 is made up of 16 amino acids. The CDR3 protein is CATSRDGAGPDQPQHF. CDR3 sequence (DNA): TGTGCCACCAGCAGAGATGGGGCAGGTCCTGATCAGCCCCAGCATTTT.

CDR3 nucleotide sequence: TGTGCCAGCAGTTTGGCGGGAGTCCCGGGGGGCGAGCAGTACTTC. Protein sequence: CASSLAGVPGGEQYF. The chain combines TRBV27 with TRBJ2-7; TRBD2 matches 7 bases. The junction had 11 bases not matched to a gene; V was cut back by 3 bases and J by 6 bases. Germline V gene lookup returns CDR1 MNHEY and CDR2 SMNVEV (reference sequence). The CDR3 extends over 15 amino acids.

Only one count was recorded for this clone. The chain has TRBV10-2 and TRBJ2-1; 7 positions match TRBD2. The CDR3 has 19 amino acids. From germline, CDR1 is WSHSY and CDR2 SAAADI. V was clipped by 8 bases and J by 0 bases; unmatched bases: 19. CDR3 residues: CASSLNGFSGLSSYNEQFF. CDR3 DNA sequence: TGCGCCAGCTCCTTAAACGGGTTTAGCGGGCTATCCTCCTACAATGAGCAGTTCTTC.